This T cell receptor beta chain is from a study of regulatory T cells. Amplification used 52 TRBV primers and 13 TRBJ primers. Sequenced by immunoSEQ multiplex PCR; TCRdb stores in-frame clones only, minus some. Of 15,000 or so clones in the sample, 80% to 95% were seen once. Sequencing was carried out using CD8+ T cells sorted from blood. This sequence was found in a young adult with CD3G deficiency.

The CDR3 loop is CASSEKGRVHEQYF. The CDR3 bases are TGCGCCAGCAGTGAAAAGGGCAGGGTACACGAGCAGTACTTC. This chain joins TRBV10-2 and TRBJ2-7, with D possibly being TRBD1 (5 bases). Germline-derived CDR1 and CDR2 are WSHSY and SAAADI. The ends were cut back, 3 bases at V and 5 bases at J, with 14 bases in the middle. CDR3 size: 14 residues.